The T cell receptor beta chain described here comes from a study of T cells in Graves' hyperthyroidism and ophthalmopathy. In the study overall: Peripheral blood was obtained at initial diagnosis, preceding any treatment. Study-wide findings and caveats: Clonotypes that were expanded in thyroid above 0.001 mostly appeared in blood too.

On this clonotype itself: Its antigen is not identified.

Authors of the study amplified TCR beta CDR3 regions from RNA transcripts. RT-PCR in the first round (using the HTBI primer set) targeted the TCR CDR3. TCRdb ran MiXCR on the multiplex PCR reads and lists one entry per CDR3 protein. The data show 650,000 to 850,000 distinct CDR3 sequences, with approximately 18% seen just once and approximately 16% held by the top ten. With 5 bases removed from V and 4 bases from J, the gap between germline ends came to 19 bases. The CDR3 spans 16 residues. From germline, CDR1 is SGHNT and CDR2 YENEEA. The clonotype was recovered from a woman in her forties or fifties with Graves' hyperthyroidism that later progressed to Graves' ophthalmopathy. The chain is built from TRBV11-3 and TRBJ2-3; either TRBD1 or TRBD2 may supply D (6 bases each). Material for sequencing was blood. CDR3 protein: CASSLSKGGSADTQYF. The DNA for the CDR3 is TGTGCCAGCAGCCTATCTAAGGGGGGCAGCGCAGATACGCAGTATTTT.